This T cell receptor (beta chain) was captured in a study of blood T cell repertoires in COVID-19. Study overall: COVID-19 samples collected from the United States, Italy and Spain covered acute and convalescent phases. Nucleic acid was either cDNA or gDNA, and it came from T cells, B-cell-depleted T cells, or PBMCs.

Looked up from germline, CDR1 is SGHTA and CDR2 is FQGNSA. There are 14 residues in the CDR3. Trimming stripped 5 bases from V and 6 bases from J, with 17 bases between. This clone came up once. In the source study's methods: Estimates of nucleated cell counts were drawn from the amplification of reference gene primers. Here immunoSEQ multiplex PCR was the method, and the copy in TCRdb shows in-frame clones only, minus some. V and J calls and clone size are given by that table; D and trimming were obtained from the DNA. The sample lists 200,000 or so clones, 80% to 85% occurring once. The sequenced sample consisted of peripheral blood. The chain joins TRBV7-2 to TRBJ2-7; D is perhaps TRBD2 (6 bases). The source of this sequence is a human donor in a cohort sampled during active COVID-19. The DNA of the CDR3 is TGTGCCAGCAGCCCCCGGGTCCCGGAGGGCGAGCAGTACTTC. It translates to CASSPRVPEGEQYF.